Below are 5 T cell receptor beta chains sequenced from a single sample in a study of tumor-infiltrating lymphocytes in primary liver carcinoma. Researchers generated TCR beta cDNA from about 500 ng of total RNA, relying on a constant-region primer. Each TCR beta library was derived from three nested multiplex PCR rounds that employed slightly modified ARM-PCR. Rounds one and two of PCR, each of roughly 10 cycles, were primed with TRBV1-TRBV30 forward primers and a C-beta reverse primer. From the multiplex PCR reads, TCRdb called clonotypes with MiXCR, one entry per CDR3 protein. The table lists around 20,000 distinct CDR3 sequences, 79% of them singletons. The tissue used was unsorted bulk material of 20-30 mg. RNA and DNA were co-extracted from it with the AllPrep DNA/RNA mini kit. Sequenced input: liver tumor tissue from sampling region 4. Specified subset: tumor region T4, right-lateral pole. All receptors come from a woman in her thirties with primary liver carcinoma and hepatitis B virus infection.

CDR3: CASSQGEGSGRTANNYGYTF. In DNA, the CDR3 is TGCGCCAGCAGCCAAGGCGAAGGAAGTGGCAGGACCGCTAATAACTATGGCTACACCTTC. This chain links TRBV4-3 with TRBJ1-2; D remains unclear. The CDR3 runs to 20 residues. Germline CDR1 is LGHNA and CDR2 is YSLEER. V gave up 1 base and J gave up 1 base, with 25 bases separating them.

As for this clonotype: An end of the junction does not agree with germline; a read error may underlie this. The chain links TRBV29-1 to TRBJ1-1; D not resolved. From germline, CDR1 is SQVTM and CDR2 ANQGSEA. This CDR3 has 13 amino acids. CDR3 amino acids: CSVYHTLNTETLF. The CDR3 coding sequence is TGCAGCGTTTATCACACTCTGAACACTGAAACTTTGTTT.

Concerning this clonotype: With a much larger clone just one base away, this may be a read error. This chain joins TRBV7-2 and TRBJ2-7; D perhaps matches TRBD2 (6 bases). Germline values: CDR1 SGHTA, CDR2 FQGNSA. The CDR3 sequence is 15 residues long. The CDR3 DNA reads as TGTGGCAGCAGCTTAGCAGGAGGGTCTCTCTACGAGCAGTACTTC. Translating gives CGSSLAGGSLYEQYF.

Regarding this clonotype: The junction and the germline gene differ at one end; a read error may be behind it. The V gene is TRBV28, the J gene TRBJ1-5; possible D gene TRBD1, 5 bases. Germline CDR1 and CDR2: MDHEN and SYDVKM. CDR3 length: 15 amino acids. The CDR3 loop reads CSSSFEGRNNQPQHF. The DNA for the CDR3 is TGTTCCAGCAGTTTTGAGGGGCGAAACAATCAGCCCCAGCATTTT.

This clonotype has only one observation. CDR3 nucleotide sequence: TGCGCCAGCAGCCAACAACAGGAGTTGGGCACCGGGGAGCTGTTTTTT. Its protein is CASSQQQELGTGELFF. The genes are TRBV4-1 and TRBJ2-2; maybe TRBD1 (5 bases). This CDR3 spans 16 amino acids. V was shortened by 2 bases and J by 4 bases, with 14 bases between the two germline ends. Germline V lookup: CDR1 MGHRA, CDR2 YSYEKL.